This T cell receptor (beta chain) was recovered during a study of T-cell memory formation after mild COVID-19 (dated by TCRdb to about 2021). About the study as a whole: TCR sequence clusters from the two donors were largely donor specific. Two young, previously healthy adult volunteers, one female and one male, were included in the cohort. T-cell clones expanding and contracting after mild COVID-19 in a couple of donors were tracked by longitudinal TCRalpha and TCRbeta repertoire sequencing. General study outcomes and caveats: Balanced CD4/CD8 phenotypes were observed for clones contracting from day 15 to 85, whereas a bias towards CD4+ was observed for a second wave of clones expanding from day 15 to 37. SARS-CoV-2 specificity of the second-wave clones peaking on day 37 was not confirmed. Only two mild cases were covered by the study, and larger cohorts that include severe cases with pre-infection samples were considered necessary. Contracting CD4+ clones were found mainly in CM and EM memory subsets, while CD8+ clones were enriched in EMRA. Some responding clones were found in pre-infection memory, which suggests that pre-existing cross-reactive memory T cells took part in the SARS-CoV-2 response.

The data were produced on an Illumina NovaSeq 6000. Using 5'RACE with constant-segment primers, TCRalpha and TCRbeta cDNA libraries were constructed, with sample barcodes and unique molecular identifiers added in the process. RNA was extracted from every sample with Trizol reagent. The libraries were amplified in two PCR steps, and the second step added a second sample barcode and Illumina TruSeq adapters. The libraries were sequenced on an Illumina NovaSeq using 2 x 150 bp paired-end reads. The authors' pipeline ran thus. Demultiplexing of reads and collapsing into UMI-guided consensus sequences were performed with migec v1.2.7. Using mixcr v2.1.11, the UMI consensuses were aligned to TRA and TRB V and J templates and assembled into clonotypes. Expanded or contracted clonotypes were those called significant by both edgeR and NoisET, with noise models trained on biological replicates. For edgeR calls, the cutoffs were a false discovery rate-adjusted p below 0.01 and a log2 fold-change threshold of 1. PCA with hierarchical clustering of max-normalized trajectories of the 1000 most abundant clonotypes was used as exploratory dynamics analysis. Separately sequenced CD4+ and CD8+ repertoires were used to assign a CD4 or CD8 phenotype to each responding clone. In TCRdb, the public reads were trimmed at Q25 with fastp and aligned with MiXCR, with productive beta chains retained. Here each entry gathers all rows of one CDR3 protein and keeps the most common genes and DNA. TCRdb's processing, not the authors', yielded these V and J calls. This sample holds about 400,000 distinct CDR3 sequences; roughly 18% were observed only once. Jointly, the top ten make up 20% to 25% of the sample.

V and J lose 5 bases and 10 bases, and a span of 23 bases separates them. Spanning cysteine to phenylalanine, the CDR3 consists of 15 amino acids. The read is trimmed to its CDR3 DNA, 45 bases read in frame from base 1. CDR1 SGHVS and CDR2 FQNEAQ were looked up in the germline V gene. Ficoll-Paque density gradient centrifugation was used to isolate PBMCs. A note on this clonotype: Its target antigen remains unknown. Base qualities were left out, and no much larger clone turns up one base away.

The source is a man younger than 30 who had mild COVID-19 (a few samples of this study predate the infection). The sample titles of this study are shuffled in the database, so cell type and time point are left out; the donor was told from shared clones. Recombination connected TRBV7-8 to TRBJ1-1; matching of 5 bases hints at TRBD1 as the D gene. The sample taken for sequencing was PBMCs or a T cell subset sorted from them (not recorded which). This receptor carries the CDR3 CASSATRTPGRVAFF. The DNA sequence reads TGTGCCAGCAGCGCCACTCGGACACCAGGTCGCGTAGCTTTCTTT. With the rest looked up from the reference TRBV7-8 and TRBJ1-1 genes rather than sequenced, the full variable domain is GAGVSQSPRYKVAKRGQDVALRCDPISGHVSLFWYQQALGQGPEFLTYFQNEAQLDKSGLPSDRFFAERPEGSVSTLKIQRTQQEDSAVYLCASSATRTPGRVAFFGQGTRLTVV.